The 29 T cell receptor beta chains presented below share a single source sample, sequenced in a study of shared clonotypes between healthy human individuals. The protocol was immunoSEQ multiplex PCR, while the TCRdb copy is restricted to in-frame clones and leaves out a portion. The repertoire holds about 980,000 clones, with around 80% as singletons. Material: memory CD4+ T cells sorted from blood. Subset indicated: CD45RA-negative fraction. These receptors were taken from a young man in good health.

V and J are TRBV5-4 and TRBJ2-5; no clear D gene. The length of the CDR3 is 13 residues. Looked up from germline, CDR1 is SGHNT and CDR2 is YYREEE (reference sequence). Trimming removed 4 bases at V and 5 bases at J, with 12 bases between. As DNA, the CDR3 is TGTGCCAGCAGCGGGAACATCGGGGAGACCCAGTACTTC. The encoded protein is CASSGNIGETQYF.

As regards this clone: Other DNA sequences within the sample encode an identical CDR3. The chain employs TRBV11-2 and TRBJ1-6; D gene ambiguous. Trimming shortened V by 4 bases and J by 4 bases, and 5 bases separated the two germline ends. Germline CDR1 is SGHAT and CDR2 is FQNNGV. This CDR3 has 13 amino acids. The CDR3 DNA follows: TGTGCCAGCAGCTCCGGATATAATTCACCCCTCCACTTT. Its translation: CASSSGYNSPLHF.

The chain couples TRBV28 to TRBJ2-1; D gene uncertain. Germline values: CDR1 MDHEN, CDR2 SYDVKM. Trimming removed 6 bases at V and 5 bases at J, with 8 bases between. This CDR3 contains 12 residues. This CDR3 reads CASRNHNNEQFF. CDR3 DNA sequence: TGTGCCAGCAGGAACCATAACAATGAGCAGTTCTTC.

The gene calls are TRBV10-1 and TRBJ2-5; 8 bases map to TRBD2. The germline CDR1 and CDR2 sequences are WNHNN and SYGVQD (reference sequence). The CDR3 extends over 14 amino acids. V was clipped by 6 bases and J by 5 bases; unmatched bases: 8. The CDR3: CASSPTSGGETQYF. The CDR3 DNA reads TGCGCCAGCAGCCCAACTAGCGGAGGGGAGACCCAGTACTTC.

The rearrangement uses TRBV11-2 and TRBJ2-1, with D unresolved. The CDR3 sequence is 12 residues long. V lost 1 base and J lost 10, with 8 bases in between. CDR1 and CDR2 (germline): SGHAT, FQNNGV. As DNA, the CDR3 is TGTGCCAGCAGCTTAGCCCAGTGGGAGCAGTTCTTC. It codes for CASSLAQWEQFF.

This rearrangement joins TRBV11-2 to TRBJ2-7; 8 bases map to TRBD1. The CDR3 extends over 14 amino acids. V lost 5 bases to trimming and J lost 6 bases; unmatched junction nucleotides: 9. Germline loops: CDR1 SGHAT, CDR2 FQNNGV. The CDR3 DNA reads TGTGCCAGCAGCCCCCGGACAGGGTGGAGCGAGCAGTACTTC. It encodes CASSPRTGWSEQYF.

This chain connects TRBV6-1 to TRBJ2-1, with D possibly being TRBD1 (6 bases). V was shortened by 6 bases and J by 7 bases, with 13 bases between the two germline ends. The CDR3 spans 13 residues. CDR1 and CDR2 (germline): MNHNS, SASEGT. The CDR3 nucleotides read TGTGCCAGCAGGCGCCTAGGGGGAAATGAGCAGTTCTTC. As protein: CASRRLGGNEQFF.

The V call is TRBV6-1, the J call TRBJ2-7; a possible D gene is TRBD2 (6 bases). CDR3 length: 15 residues. Trimming cost V 6 bases and J 1 base, with 16 bases left between them. Germline V gene sequence: CDR1 MNHNS, CDR2 SASEGT. The DNA of the CDR3 is TGTGCCAGCAGGGAGGGAGGCAGGGAGTCCTACGAGCAGTACTTC. As protein: CASREGGRESYEQYF.

The V gene is TRBV5-1, the J gene TRBJ2-2; D is undetermined. The CDR3 totals 14 residues. Germline lookup yields CDR1 SGHRS and CDR2 YFSETQ. Trimming shortened V by 6 bases and J by 3 bases, and 12 bases separated the two germline ends. CDR3 coding DNA: TGCGCCAGCACCAAACAGCCGGACACCGGGGAGCTGTTTTTT. Translated, it gives CASTKQPDTGELFF. Supplemented by reference TRBV5-1 and TRBJ2-2, the full variable domain reads KAGVTQTPRYLIKTRGQQVTLSCSPISGHRSVSWYQQTPGQGLQFLFEYFSETQRNKGNFPGRFSGRQFSNSRSEMNVSTLELGDSALYLCASTKQPDTGELFFGEGSRLTVL.

This rearrangement joins TRBV2 to TRBJ1-1; tentative D call: TRBD1 (5 bases). Germline CDR1 is SNHLY and CDR2 is FYNNEI. There are 15 residues in the CDR3. Trimming took 2 bases from V and 1 from J, leaving 11 bases between them. The DNA of the CDR3 is TGTGCCAGCAGTGAAAGGGGAGGATCGAACACTGAAGCTTTCTTT. It codes for CASSERGGSNTEAFF.

The chain couples TRBV6-5 to TRBJ2-4; D is ambiguous. Trimming shortened V by 2 bases and J by 7 bases, and 12 bases separated the two germline ends. CDR3 length: 14 residues. Germline V CDR1 and CDR2: MNHEY, SVGAGI. The CDR3 sequence is CASSYTAVLNIQYF. In DNA form, the CDR3 reads TGTGCCAGCAGTTACACCGCCGTCCTGAACATTCAGTACTTC.

This clone turned up a few times. This rearrangement joins TRBV5-1 to TRBJ1-3; no clear D. Between the trimmed V and J ends, which lost 3 bases and 0 bases, there was a span of 7 bases. Looked up from germline, CDR1 is SGHRS and CDR2 is YFSETQ. This CDR3 contains 14 residues. CDR3 sequence: CASSYQDSGNTIYF. CDR3 coding DNA: TGCGCCAGCAGCTACCAGGACTCTGGAAACACCATATATTTT.

The rearrangement uses TRBV5-1 and TRBJ2-1, with D perhaps TRBD1 or TRBD2 (6 bases each). CDR3 length: 15 amino acids. Looked up from germline, CDR1 is SGHRS and CDR2 is YFSETQ. Trimming cost V 4 bases and J 9 bases, with 20 bases left between them. CDR3 residues: CASSRGLGAAVEQFF. Here the CDR3 DNA reads TGCGCCAGCAGCCGGGGGCTGGGAGCGGCCGTTGAGCAGTTCTTC.

This clone was detected only a few times. This chain joins TRBV2 and TRBJ1-5; maybe TRBD1 (6 bases). V lost 4 bases and J 5 bases, leaving 9 bases between the germline ends. In germline, CDR1 is SNHLY, CDR2 FYNNEI. This CDR3 has 13 residues. CDR3 sequence: CASSGTADQPQHF. CDR3 coding DNA: TGTGCCAGCAGTGGGACAGCTGATCAGCCCCAGCATTTT. The full variable domain, rest sourced from reference TRBV2 and TRBJ1-5, is EPEVTQTPSHQVTQMGQEVILRCVPISNHLYFYWYRQILGQKVEFLVSFYNNEISEKSEIFDDQFSVERPDGSNFTLKIRSTKLEDSAMYFCASSGTADQPQHFGDGTRLSIL.

CDR3 loop: CASSISPQSNQPQHF. CDR3 bases: TGTGCCAGTAGTATCTCGCCCCAGAGCAATCAGCCCCAGCATTTT. The chain carries TRBV19 and TRBJ1-5; D unresolved. CDR3 length: 15 amino acids. Germline CDR1 LNHDA, CDR2 SQIVND (reference sequence). The germline V and J ends were trimmed by 3 bases and 1 base, with 10 bases remaining between them.

This chain connects TRBV6-1 to TRBJ1-1; the D is unclear. The germline V gene has CDR1 MNHNS and CDR2 SASEGT. V lost 2 bases, J lost 0 bases, and 10 bases lay in between. The CDR3 loop spans 15 amino acids. CDR3 region: CASSEPVGLNTEAFF. CDR3 bases: TGTGCCAGCAGTGAACCTGTTGGTTTGAACACTGAAGCTTTCTTT.

The gene calls are TRBV7-2 and TRBJ2-7, with D maybe TRBD1 (6 bases). This CDR3 is 14 amino acids long. Germline V gives CDR1 SGHTA, CDR2 FQGNSA. V dropped 5 bases and J dropped 1 base, with 12 bases sitting between them. CDR3 in DNA: TGTGCCAGCAGCAAAAGGACAGTATCCTACGAGCAGTACTTC. Amino acids: CASSKRTVSYEQYF.

The chain recombines TRBV6-1 with TRBJ1-2; D gene ambiguous. Germline CDR1 is MNHNS and CDR2 is SASEGT. CDR3 length equals 16 residues. V gave up 3 bases and J gave up 0 bases, with 14 bases separating them. This chain's CDR3 is CASSDPWGLANYGYTF. The CDR3 DNA reads as TGTGCCAGCAGTGACCCCTGGGGATTAGCTAACTATGGCTACACCTTC.

This clone was counted a single time. The chain carries TRBV6-5 and TRBJ1-3, with D possibly TRBD1 on 5 matching bases. This CDR3 is built from 15 residues. The V gene's germline CDR1 is MNHEY and CDR2 SVGAGI. Trimming removed 2 bases from V and 0 bases from J, with 8 bases in between. The CDR3 reads CASSYRGVSGNTIYF. CDR3 DNA sequence: TGTGCCAGCAGTTACAGGGGCGTCTCTGGAAACACCATATATTTT.

This chain joins TRBV18 and TRBJ1-2, with 10 bases matching TRBD1. The CDR3 spans 15 residues. The germline V gene has CDR1 KGHSH and CDR2 LQKENI. The trim removed 1 base at V and 7 bases at J, leaving 6 bases unmatched. CDR3 sequence reads: CASSPQGQGSSGYTF. As DNA, the CDR3 is TGTGCCAGCTCACCACAGGGACAGGGGTCGTCTGGCTACACCTTC.

The genes are TRBV6-1 and TRBJ2-5; TRBD2 might be the D (7 bases). The CDR3 is 14 residues long. Germline lookup yields CDR1 MNHNS and CDR2 SASEGT. V lost 2 bases, J lost 6 bases, and 13 bases lay in between. In DNA, the CDR3 is TGTGCCAGCAGTGAATACGCGGGGGCGCAGACCCAGTACTTC. Its translation is CASSEYAGAQTQYF.

As for this clone: This probably arose from a read error, given a far larger clone one base away. At the DNA level, this CDR3 is encoded by other sequences in the same sample as well. V usage is TRBV7-2 and J usage is TRBJ2-7, with 9 bases matching TRBD1. Per germline, CDR1 SGHTA and CDR2 FQGNSA. The ends lost 3 bases at V and 0 bases at J; junction bases unmatched: 0. The CDR3 length is 14 residues. The CDR3 sequence: CASSLTGGSYEQYF. The CDR3 DNA is TGTGCCAGCAGCTTGACAGGGGGCTCCTACGAGCAGTACTTC.

The chain uses TRBV7-6 and TRBJ1-6, with unresolved D. Germline assignment: CDR1 SGHVS and CDR2 FNYEAQ. The CDR3 loop spans 17 amino acids. Trimming pared 5 bases from V and 0 bases from J, leaving 14 bases between. The CDR3: CASSPKVASSYNSPLHF. CDR3 sequence (DNA): TGTGCCAGCAGCCCGAAGGTAGCCAGCTCCTATAATTCACCCCTCCACTTT.

The chain has TRBV10-3 and TRBJ2-2; TRBD1 matches 8 bases. Germline CDR1 is ENHRY and CDR2 is SYGVKD. V shed 3 bases, J shed 11 bases, and the junction held 2 bases outside the gene matches. The CDR3 runs to 12 residues. The CDR3 sequence: CAISEDRGELFF. As DNA, the CDR3 is TGTGCCATCAGTGAAGACAGGGGAGAGCTGTTTTTT.

This clone was counted only a few times. This sequence joins TRBV1 and TRBJ1-3; no check of the table's D call, TRBD1, against the DNA was made. TRBV1 is reported as a pseudogene. The CDR3 extends over 15 amino acids. The CDR3 nucleotides are TGCACCAGCAGCCAAGAAGCCCAGGGGCCAAACACCATATATTTT. This translates into CTSSQEAQGPNTIYF.

This chain uses TRBV11-2 with TRBJ1-2; maybe TRBD1 (6 bases). The CDR3 loop spans 16 amino acids. V gave up 5 bases and J gave up 6 bases, with 22 bases separating them. Germline V gene lookup returns CDR1 SGHAT and CDR2 FQNNGV. The CDR3 coding sequence is TGTGCCAGCAGCCCATGGAGGGGGGACAACAGAAATGGCTACACCTTC. Protein product: CASSPWRGDNRNGYTF.

The chain uses TRBV9 and TRBJ2-7; 7 bases agree with TRBD2. The CDR3 runs 15 residues. CDR1 is SGDLS, CDR2 YYNGEE, per germline. With 0 bases clipped from V and 3 bases from J, the junction kept 6 bases outside the gene matches. The CDR3 DNA follows: TGTGCCAGCAGCGTAGGGGAGGGAGCGAACTACGAGCAGTACTTC. This encodes CASSVGEGANYEQYF.

This chain connects TRBV6-5 to TRBJ1-1; D not certain. V lost 6 bases and J 8 bases, leaving 10 bases between the germline ends. Germline V CDR1 and CDR2: MNHEY, SVGAGI. The CDR3 is made up of 11 amino acids. The CDR3 is CASSSLGEAFF. The CDR3, as DNA: TGTGCCAGCAGCTCCTTGGGGGAAGCTTTCTTT.

This chain's CDR3 is CASRRQGPYEQYF. As DNA, the CDR3 is TGTGCCAGCAGGCGACAGGGTCCCTACGAGCAGTACTTC. V and J are TRBV6-5 and TRBJ2-7, with TRBD1 matching 7 bases. The junction had 4 bases not matched to a gene; V was cut back by 6 bases and J by 2 bases. Germline CDR1 is MNHEY and CDR2 is SVGAGI. The CDR3 covers 13 residues.